Following are 21 T cell receptor beta chains from one sample sequenced in a study of blood T cell repertoires in COVID-19. Assay used: immunoSEQ multiplex PCR; TCRdb lists only in-frame clones, some missing. The repertoire holds 300,000 or so clones, with around 83% as singletons. The specimen sequenced was peripheral blood. These receptors were taken from a woman between 50 and 59 years old with acute or convalescent COVID-19.

This chain uses TRBV6-1 with TRBJ1-6, with TRBD1 identical over 8 bases. This CDR3 region has 17 residues. Trimming took 3 bases from V and 0 from J; bases not matched to a gene: 4. Germline V gives CDR1 MNHNS, CDR2 SASEGT. The CDR3 is CASSDRDRSSYNSPLHF. In DNA form, the CDR3 reads TGTGCCAGCAGTGACCGGGACAGGAGCTCCTATAATTCACCCCTCCACTTT.

Turning to this clone: At one end, the junction sequence differs from germline, possibly due to a read error. The chain recombines TRBV28 with TRBJ2-1, with TRBD2 identical over 12 bases. The CDR3 covers 14 residues. CDR1 is MDHEN and CDR2 is SYDVKM in the germline V gene. The CDR3 DNA reads TGTGCCAGCAGCCCCACTAGCGGGAGGATGGGGACAATCTTC. Translated: CASSPTSGRMGTIF.

The gene calls are TRBV3-1 (or the pseudogene TRBV3-2) and TRBJ1-2; 7 bases are a match to TRBD1. Trimming removed 0 bases from V and 5 bases from J; junction bases left unmatched: 6. The CDR3 sequence is 15 residues long. Germline CDR1 reads LGHDT; CDR2 reads YNNKEL (reference sequence). DNA for the CDR3: TGTGCCAGCAGCCAAGACCGACAGGGAGCGTATGGCTACACCTTC. Its protein is CASSQDRQGAYGYTF.

V and J are TRBV6-2 or TRBV6-3 and TRBJ1-6; no clear D gene. The CDR3 is 16 residues long. V was pared by 0 bases and J by 9 bases, with 15 bases between. Germline V gene sequence: CDR1 MNHEY, CDR2 SVGEGT. CDR3 DNA: TGTGCCAGCAGTTACTCATCCCGGGGAATGGGTTCACCCCTCCACTTT. Its translation: CASSYSSRGMGSPLHF.

V usage is TRBV5-1 and J usage is TRBJ1-6, with D perhaps matching TRBD1 (6 bases). With 4 bases removed from V and 10 bases from J, the gap between germline ends came to 15 bases. The CDR3 runs 14 residues. The V gene's germline CDR1 is SGHRS and CDR2 YFSETQ. Here the CDR3 DNA reads TGCGCCAGCAGCCCAACCTACAGGGAATCACCCCTCCACTTT. As protein: CASSPTYRESPLHF.

CDR3 sequence (DNA): TGTGCCAGCAGTGATGGACCGGGACAGCCGATTTATAGCAATCAGCCCCAGCATTTT. This encodes CASSDGPGQPIYSNQPQHF. The chain has TRBV6-1 and TRBJ1-5; 7 nucleotides line up with TRBD1. With V trimmed by 3 bases and J by 0 bases, 14 bases remained unmatched. Germline CDR1 MNHNS, CDR2 SASEGT. The CDR3 has 19 residues.

This clone was observed a single time. DNA for the CDR3: TGTGCCAGTAGTATGGGGGGGGACAGGGACGGCTACACCTTC. It is translated as CASSMGGDRDGYTF. The rearrangement joins TRBV19 to TRBJ1-2; TRBD1 agrees at 9 bases. The V gene end was trimmed by 3 bases and the J gene end by 8 bases; junction bases not matched to a gene: 7. Germline CDR1 LNHDA, CDR2 SQIVND (reference sequence). This CDR3 has 14 amino acids.

This chain connects TRBV12-5 to TRBJ2-1; TRBD2 agrees at 8 bases. Per the germline V gene, CDR1 is LGHNT and CDR2 is FRNRAP. This CDR3 is 17 amino acids long. V was pared by 6 bases and J by 2 bases, with 12 bases of the junction left unmatched. DNA of the CDR3: TGTGCTAGTGGGACCGGCTGGCGGGAGGTCACCTACAATGAGCAGTTCTTC. Its translation is CASGTGWREVTYNEQFF.

This rearrangement joins TRBV4-3 to TRBJ2-1, with 9 bases matching TRBD1. Germline V CDR1 and CDR2: LGHNA, YSLEER. V shed 4 bases, J shed 4 bases, and the junction held 5 bases outside the gene matches. CDR3 length: 15 amino acids. CDR3 loop: CASSPDRGLYNEQFF. The CDR3 DNA sequence: TGCGCCAGCAGCCCGGACAGGGGACTTTACAATGAGCAGTTCTTC.

The chain is built from TRBV3-1 (or the pseudogene TRBV3-2) and TRBJ2-5; TRBD2 is a possible D gene (5 bases). The CDR3 length is 13 residues. Germline values: CDR1 LGHDT, CDR2 YNNKEL (reference sequence). Trimming took off 3 bases at V and 5 bases at J, with 10 bases between the two ends. The CDR3 nucleotides read TGTGCCAGCAGCCAGTTTTCGGGGGAGACCCAGTACTTC. Its translation is CASSQFSGETQYF.

V usage is TRBV7-8 and J usage is TRBJ1-2; 7 bases fit TRBD1. CDR3 length: 12 amino acids. V dropped 5 bases and J dropped 9; count of bases not matched to a gene: 6. CDR1 is SGHVS and CDR2 is FQNEAQ in the germline V gene. The CDR3 loop is CASSARQGSYTF. In DNA, the CDR3 is TGTGCCAGCAGCGCCCGACAGGGTAGCTACACCTTC.

This clone was seen only once. The CDR3 coding sequence is TGTGCCAGCAGCTTGGTCCGCGGGGGGTTCACAGATACGCAGTATTTT. Protein sequence: CASSLVRGGFTDTQYF. The genes are TRBV5-4 and TRBJ2-3; the match to TRBD2 covers 8 bases. The CDR3 has 16 amino acids. The trim removed 0 bases at V and 2 bases at J, leaving 5 bases unmatched. From germline, CDR1 is SGHNT and CDR2 YYREEE (reference sequence). Full variable domain (missing parts from reference TRBV5-4 and TRBJ2-3): ETGVTQSPTHLIKTRGQQVTLRCSSQSGHNTVSWYQQALGQGPQFIFQYYREEENGRGNFPPRFSGLQFPNYSSELNVNALELDDSALYLCASSLVRGGFTDTQYFGPGTRLTVL.

V usage is TRBV30 and J usage is TRBJ2-1; unclear D gene. The germline V gene encodes CDR1 GTSNPN and CDR2 SVGIG (reference sequence). This CDR3 comprises 16 residues. V gave up 5 bases and J gave up 1 base, with 18 bases separating them. CDR3: CAWASSSGSSYNEQFF. In nucleotides, the CDR3 is TGTGCCTGGGCGAGCTCGTCGGGTTCATCCTACAATGAGCAGTTCTTC.

This chain links TRBV6-1 with TRBJ2-3; D is unclear. Trimming took off 2 bases at V and 5 bases at J, with 8 bases between the two ends. Germline loops: CDR1 MNHNS, CDR2 SASEGT. This CDR3 contains 13 residues. DNA for the CDR3: TGTGCCAGCAGTGAATCTAAGAGAGATACGCAGTATTTT. This codes for CASSESKRDTQYF.

V is TRBV4-1 and J is TRBJ2-1; 13 bases line up with TRBD2. The CDR3 loop spans 17 amino acids. The V gene end was trimmed by 4 bases and the J gene end by 5 bases; junction bases not matched to a gene: 8. The V gene's germline CDR1 is MGHRA and CDR2 YSYEKL. The CDR3 region has the DNA TGCGCCAGCAGCCGAGACCAACTAGCGGGAGGGAACAATGAGCAGTTCTTC. Amino acids: CASSRDQLAGGNNEQFF.

The chain links TRBV3-1 (or the pseudogene TRBV3-2) to TRBJ1-2; 8 bases map to TRBD1. This CDR3 contains 15 residues. From germline, CDR1 is LGHDT and CDR2 YNNKEL (reference sequence). V shed 0 bases and J 4 bases; nucleotides not matched to a gene: 4. The CDR3 DNA sequence: TGTGCCAGCAGCCAAGATTGGACAGGGACCTATGGCTACACCTTC. Encoded protein: CASSQDWTGTYGYTF.

In this sample, this clone turned up many times. The genes are TRBV27 and TRBJ2-1, with 8 nucleotides matching TRBD2. The V gene end was trimmed by 5 bases and the J gene end by 6 bases; junction bases not matched to a gene: 9. Germline V gives CDR1 MNHEY, CDR2 SMNVEV (reference sequence). CDR3 length equals 15 residues. The CDR3 sequence: CASSRRGLVFNEQFF. Written as DNA, the CDR3 is TGTGCCAGCAGTCGCCGGGGACTAGTATTCAATGAGCAGTTCTTC.

This clone was counted at least ten times. The chain is built from TRBV2 and TRBJ1-1; D is perhaps TRBD1 (5 bases). This CDR3 contains 13 residues. V gave up 7 bases and J gave up 1 base, with 10 bases separating them. Germline V gene lookup returns CDR1 SNHLY and CDR2 FYNNEI. CDR3 residues: CASNLQGNTEAFF. CDR3 nucleotide sequence: TGTGCCAGCAACCTTCAGGGGAACACTGAAGCTTTCTTT.

The chain employs TRBV29-1 and TRBJ2-5, with TRBD1 as a possible D gene (6 bases). Germline V gene lookup returns CDR1 SQVTM and CDR2 ANQGSEA. Trimming shortened V by 6 bases and J by 4 bases, and 15 bases separated the two germline ends. This CDR3 is 13 amino acids long. The CDR3 is CSVPRQAGETQYF. CDR3 coding DNA: TGCAGCGTCCCTCGACAGGCCGGAGAGACCCAGTACTTC.

The chain couples TRBV29-1 to TRBJ2-1, with D possibly being TRBD2 (6 bases). The CDR3 is 13 residues long. V was pared by 4 bases and J by 0 bases, with 7 bases between. Per the germline V gene, CDR1 is SQVTM and CDR2 is ANQGSEA. The CDR3 DNA reads as TGCAGCGTTGCGCGGGACTCCTACAATGAGCAGTTCTTC. This translates into CSVARDSYNEQFF.

This clone was observed once. The V call is TRBV27, the J call TRBJ1-4; TRBD1 might be the D (5 bases). The CDR3 consists of 15 residues. V was cut by 7 bases and J by 0 bases, with 12 bases left in between. Germline CDR1 and CDR2: MNHEY and SMNVEV (reference sequence). The CDR3 nucleotides are TGTGCCAGCACCCCGGGGGTCGCAACTAATGAAAAACTGTTTTTT. This translates into CASTPGVATNEKLFF.